This TCR beta chain stems from a study of blood T cell repertoires in COVID-19 (dated by TCRdb to the early 2020s). Background on the whole study: Collaborator samples came from the United States, Italy and Spain and covered acute and convalescent phases of COVID-19. The material from the prospective study consisted of cDNA or gDNA derived from T cells, B-cell-depleted T cells, or PBMCs. Deeply sampled blood TCRbeta repertoires from subjects exposed to, actively infected with, or recovered from COVID-19 were included in the dataset. A freely available public database, intended as a resource for researchers studying the immune response to SARS-CoV-2, is where the repertoires were released. Samples were obtained from the ongoing ImmuneRACE study (first 160 participants) and from some 1,200 subjects provided by 6 global collaborators. Nearly every sample came with metadata listing a de-identified subject ID, COVID-19 status, age in years and sex. HLA class I and class II types, where available, came from metadata supplied by the sample provider rather than from assay-based typing. Paper-wide results and their limitations: How much clinical and demographic metadata was included differed by source and by participant, and the metadata was provided uncurated.

In the prospective study, participants were 18 to 89 years old, resided in approximately 22 geographic areas of the United States, and were enrolled through a virtual design. In the prospective study, participants were assigned to cohorts based on the clinical history participants reported in a screening survey and a study questionnaire. In the prospective study, mobile phlebotomists collected whole blood, serum and a nasopharyngeal or oropharyngeal swab from each participant. Participants in the prospective study had the option to provide additional blood draws and questionnaires over an approximately 2-month period. Prospective study blood samples were shipped either frozen or at room temperature before DNA extraction. To note about this clone: The specificity of this receptor is unknown. The input lacks base qualities; no much larger clone sits a single base away.

CDR1 and CDR2, looked up from the germline V gene (reference sequence), are GTSNPN and SVGIG. V is cut by 4 bases and J by 5 bases, and the space between the germline ends is 12 bases. The CDR3 contains 12 residues, cysteine and phenylalanine counted. CDR3 DNA only is kept here, 36 bases in frame from base 1. TCRbeta CDR3 regions were amplified from genomic DNA using the immunoSEQ Assay, a bias-controlled multiplex PCR. The published analysis was carried out like this. The number of nucleated cells in each sample was estimated from the amplification of reference gene primers within the assay. To quantify the absolute abundance of each unique TCRbeta CDR3 rearrangement, sequence reads were collapsed and filtered. For each sample, productive Simpson clonality was calculated by taking the square root of Simpson's diversity index across productive rearrangements. What TCRdb holds here is the immuneACCESS table cut down to in-frame rearrangements. Part of the clones is not present; checked against another copy, under half of the missing clones reflect an unresolved V gene, and the others are unexplained. That table is the source of V, J and clone size, and D and trimming were worked out from the DNA. The sample table contains 400,000 to 550,000 clones; only one count was recorded for about 90% of them. The ten largest account for almost 2% of the sample.

The sequenced material came from PBMCs or T cells enriched from blood (not recorded which). The clonotype originates from a woman between 18 and 29 years old with acute COVID-19. In this chain, TRBV30 is recombined with TRBJ2-7; the D gene cannot be named for sure. The nucleotides read TGTGCCTGGAATAGTGGTGTGAACGAGCAGTACTTC. Its coded protein is CAWNSGVNEQYF. Outside the CDR3, residues come from the reference TRBV30 and TRBJ2-7 proteins, so the full variable domain is: SQTIHQWPATLVQPVGSPLSLECTVEGTSNPNLYWYRQAAGRGLQLLFYSVGIGQISSEVPQNLSASRPQDRQFILSSKKLLLSDSGFYLCAWNSGVNEQYFGPGTRLTVT.